The rows below give T cell receptor beta chains drawn from one sample of a study of CD8 T cells in Susac syndrome. TCRdb passed the immunoSEQ multiplex PCR reads through MiXCR, listing each CDR3 protein once. The data show roughly 150,000 distinct CDR3 sequences, 85% to 95% seen once. Sequenced input: CD4+ T cells from PBMCs. These receptors originate from a human donor with Susac syndrome. The CDR3 runs from the conserved cysteine through the conserved F or W. The order of the fields is D gene, J gene, V gene, clone size, CDR3 DNA, CDR3 protein. A D gene is named only where the DNA matches it firmly. A row's size may be missing; if present it is once, few, many or a size class.

TRBD2,TRBJ2-3,TRBV5-4,.,TGTGCCAGCAGCCCCCCCGGGGGGGCTAAGGGCACAGATACGCAGTATTTT,CASSPPGGAKGTDTQYF
.,TRBJ1-2,TRBV3-1,.,TGTGCCAGCAGCCAAGATTTCAGGGGCGATGGCTACACCTTC,CASSQDFRGDGYTF
TRBD1,TRBJ2-7,TRBV5-4,once,TGTGCCAGCAGCCCACAGGGGACCCCCGGCCACGAGCAGTACTTC,CASSPQGTPGHEQYF
.,TRBJ2-5,TRBV27,.,TGTGCCAGCCGTCTCACAGGCCACGGAGAGACCCAGTACTTC,CASRLTGHGETQYF
TRBD1,TRBJ1-1,TRBV19,.,TGTGCCAGTACTCCCGACAGGGCGGGCACTGAAGCTTTCTTT,CASTPDRAGTEAFF
.,TRBJ1-2,TRBV25-1,once,TGTGCCAGCAGTCCGCGGGTTATTAAGGGGGGCTACACCTTC,CASSPRVIKGGYTF
.,TRBJ2-5,TRBV20-1,.,TGCAGTGCTAGGAGTGGGGGCGGAGAGACCCAGTACTTC,CSARSGGGETQYF
.,TRBJ1-6,TRBV20-1,.,TGCAGTGCTAGAGATAACGGGTCACCCCTCCACTTT,CSARDNGSPLHF
.,TRBJ1-1,TRBV19,.,TGTGCCAGTAATCTAGCAGCGAACACTGAAGCTTTCTTT,CASNLAANTEAFF
.,TRBJ1-4,TRBV20-1,.,TGCAGTGCCGAGGGGCCTACGGGCGAAAAACTGTTTTTT,CSAEGPTGEKLFF
TRBD2,TRBJ2-3,TRBV20-1,.,TGCAGTGCGAGACATCCCTTAGGCGGGGGGGGCACAGATACGCAGTATTTT,CSARHPLGGGGTDTQYF
TRBD2,TRBJ2-3,TRBV7-8,.,TGTGCCAGCAGTCAACTAGCGGGGCCCACAGATACGCAGTATTTT,CASSQLAGPTDTQYF